The clone carrying this T cell receptor (beta chain) showed up just a few times. This sample is drawn from a study of response to subunit inactivated influenza vaccine. Deletions cut 2 bases from V and 10 bases from J, with 14 bases between. The CDR3 extends over 13 amino acids. Germline V CDR1 and CDR2: SGHTA, FQGNSA. TCRdb analysed the RT-PCR reads with MiXCR anew, one entry per CDR3 protein. The sample contains some 550,000 distinct CDR3 sequences, 20% to 25% of which appear only once. These data are also associated with another study on T cells expressing NK-cell markers. According to that study: cDNA encoding TCR beta was synthesized via 5'RACE template switching incorporating UMIs. In four donors, dominant clonotypes made up roughly 28.3-65% of CD3+CD56-NKG2C+ cells.

J is TRBJ1-1 and V is TRBV7-2; no definite D call. The material sequenced was CD4+ T cells sorted from PBMCs, taken approximately 13 days after vaccination. The receptor was isolated from a man between 50 and 59 years old who received an inactivated influenza vaccine. CDR3 nucleotide sequence: TGTGCCAGCAGCTTAACGGTGTCAGATGGAGCTTTCTTT. Encoded protein: CASSLTVSDGAFF.